These T cell receptor beta chains were read from a single sample in a study of blood T cell repertoires in COVID-19. Assay: immunoSEQ multiplex PCR; the TCRdb copy retains only in-frame clones and omits some. The table has some 260,000 clones, 86% seen once. The sample taken for sequencing was PBMCs or T cells enriched from blood (not recorded which). The source of these receptors is a man aged 40-49 years who had recovered from COVID-19. Both conserved end residues are trimmed from each CDR3. The order of the fields is clone size, V gene, CDR3 length, CDR3 protein. Only part of the rows carry a size: once, few, many, or a class if the clone is expanded.

>-|TRBV18|12
ASSPGNLNTEAF
>-|TRBV10-3|12
AIRGPGEGQPQH
>-|TRBV2|13
ARGTGGAFVTEAF
>once|TRBV5-5|14
ASSPRDRDSGNTIY
>-|TRBV5-1|13
ASSWLRDRGHGYT
>few|TRBV28|12
ASRIGTANYGYT
>few|TRBV5-1|14
ASSFSGQGKNSPLH
>-|TRBV4-3|13
ASSQFRLTLETQY
>-|TRBV11-3|13
ASSLDSDTSYEQY
>-|TRBV11-2|11
ASSEGSGNTIY
>-|TRBV18|14
ASSPEQGAGGEKLF
>-|TRBV4-1|14
ASSHLYRDISSTIY
>-|TRBV12-5|11
ASGRTGFDGYT
>-|TRBV29-1|11
SVVRGTVDTQY
>-|TRBV18|11
ASSADSNQPQH
>-|TRBV19|12
ASTPSRQNYGYT
>-|TRBV2|12
ASSRGQGPYGYT
>-|TRBV2|11
ASSGGAYNEQF
>-|TRBV10-3|9
ATGGSYEQY
>-|TRBV5-1|13
ASSSGLAGAGEQF
>-|TRBV4-1|12
ASSHPLRGEKLF
>-|TRBV7-9|13
ASSFQGHGTDTQY
>-|TRBV2|14
ASITRLAGAYNEQF
>-|TRBV2|13
ASSGTSGANQPQH
>-|TRBV12-3/TRBV12-4|11
ASSLTSRWKLF
>-|TRBV2|13
ASSESGLRYNEQF
>-|TRBV15|11
ATSRDFSYEQY
>-|TRBV12-3/TRBV12-4|9
ASSLSNEQF
>-|TRBV9|11
ASSATGNTEAF
>-|TRBV30|13
AWSVRGIPYNEQF
>-|TRBV5-1|12
ASSPTGGQQPQH
>-|TRBV7-8|14
ASSPRGSATNEKLF
>-|TRBV29-1|10
SVEAYVGPAF
>-|TRBV19|14
ASRNRGTINTGELF
>-|TRBV7-2|14
ASSSRLAGGPDTQY
>-|TRBV6-6|12
ASRRTVVNEKLF
>-|TRBV27|12
ASSFRGRNNEQF
>-|TRBV6-4|8
ATTYQPQH
>once|TRBV7-6|17
ASSLVRKGTGVLNTEAF
>-|TRBV13|13
ASSPTSGGSDTQY
>-|TRBV9|14
ASSVGGGPPVETQY
>-|TRBV6-5|11
ASSAQGNTEAF
>once|TRBV11-2|14
ASSVGQGWSTDTQY
>-|TRBV10-2|11
ASSGEQLYGYT
>-|TRBV21-1|17
ASSKRPNGRQGMNTEAF
>-|TRBV19|14
ASSSQGVGFGTEAF
>-|TRBV7-2|14
ASSKGGQGAQQPQH
>-|TRBV7-9|14
ASSRNDRGQYGELF
>-|TRBV7-8|12
ASSPHPGGWDLT
>-|TRBV18|14
ASSQDRGFSYNEQF
>-|TRBV19|15
ASSIDALGTGNEKLF
>-|TRBV7-2|12
ASSLARGYYGYT
>-|TRBV30|12
AWSAGQGTDTQY
>-|TRBV18|14
ASSPALAGGVNTQY
>-|TRBV2|12
ATTDRAVSYEQY
>-|TRBV6-2/TRBV6-3|14
ASSYFLRGANYGYT
>once|TRBV5-1|18
ASSTPTGLAGPLGQETQY
>-|TRBV12-3/TRBV12-4|9
ASSLSSEAF
>-|TRBV5-5|13
ASSPGSGETETQY
>-|TRBV10-3|11
ATNGYSNQPQH